These 5 T cell receptor beta chains originate from one sample sequenced in a study of blood T cell dynamics during melanoma immunotherapy. Time point in this sample: pre-treatment baseline. Assay used: immunoSEQ multiplex PCR; TCRdb lists only in-frame clones, some missing. The sample carries under 20,000 clones, about 83% recorded once. The sample consisted of blood, taken from a patient treated with checkpoint blockade. Receptor source: a human donor with melanoma.

DNA for the CDR3: TGTGCCAGCAGCTCAAGCGGACAGGGTTTTCGGGAGACCCAGTACTTC. This encodes CASSSSGQGFRETQYF. V gene TRBV7-6 combines with J gene TRBJ2-5, with 8 bases that match TRBD1. This CDR3 is 16 amino acids long. Germline V CDR1 and CDR2: SGHVS, FNYEAQ. The V gene end was trimmed by 4 bases and the J gene end by 5 bases; junction bases not matched to a gene: 12.

The rearrangement links TRBV19 to TRBJ2-7, with 11 bases identical to TRBD2. V lost 1 base to trimming and J lost 3 bases; unmatched junction nucleotides: 11. Germline V lookup: CDR1 LNHDA, CDR2 SQIVND (reference sequence). This CDR3 is built from 18 residues. CDR3 sequence reads: CASSIGPPGTSGDYEQYF. CDR3 nucleotides: TGTGCCAGTAGTATAGGCCCCCCTGGGACTAGCGGCGACTACGAGCAGTACTTC.

The chain carries TRBV27 and TRBJ2-3; 12 positions agree with TRBD2. Germline assignment: CDR1 MNHEY and CDR2 SMNVEV (reference sequence). This CDR3 contains 16 residues. Losses at the gene ends were 7 bases for V and 5 bases for J; bases not matched to a gene: 10. CDR3 loop: CASKLLAGGPGDTQYF. The CDR3 nucleotides are TGTGCCAGCAAACTTCTAGCGGGAGGGCCGGGAGATACGCAGTATTTT.

The chain has TRBV7-9 and TRBJ1-5, with 7 bases fitting TRBD1. CDR1 and CDR2 from the germline V gene are SEHNR and FQNEAQ (reference sequence). V gave up 3 bases and J gave up 1 base; unmatched junction bases: 3. The CDR3 has 15 amino acids. CDR3 nucleotide sequence: TGTGCCAGCAGCTTGGCGACAGGGAGCAATCAGCCCCAGCATTTT. It yields the protein CASSLATGSNQPQHF. Full variable domain (remainder filled in from reference TRBV7-9 and TRBJ1-5): DTGVSQNPRHKITKRGQNVTFRCDPISEHNRLYWYRQTLGQGPEFLTYFQNEAQLEKSRLLSDRFSAERPKGSFSTLEIQRTEQGDSAMYLCASSLATGSNQPQHFGDGTRLSIL.

This clone was detected once. V gene TRBV6-1 combines with J gene TRBJ2-5, with TRBD2 matching over 8 bases. TRBJ2-7 matches the DNA end more closely, so the J call is doubtful. CDR1 is MNHNS and CDR2 is SASEGT in the germline V gene. This CDR3 contains 15 residues. Here the CDR3 DNA reads TGTGCCAGCAGTGTACGGGAGGGCCTCGTAGACGAGCAGTACTTC. It is translated as CASSVREGLVDEQYF.